The T cell receptor beta chain described here comes from a study of human T cells and chemical hapten exposure. As for the study in general: The study traced per-sample TCR yield variation mainly to small differences in pooled library volumes.

Per the authors' pipeline: The median was around 88,000 TCRs per sample, ranging about 20,000 to 690,600. TCRdb ran MiXCR on the RACE reads and lists one entry per CDR3 protein. The authors' filters were not applied to this entry. The profile shows about 77,000 distinct CDR3 sequences, around 9.4% of them singletons. Time point noted: healthy volunteer bleed at 6 weeks. It was unfractionated whole blood from which total RNA was extracted. The sample was whole blood. The sequence came from a female donor in good health. Some clones in this sample may be carry-over from other donors' samples.

The CDR3 DNA is TGTGCCAGTCAGTTAATGGCGGGGGGGCGAACAGATACGCAGTATTTT. Translated, it gives CASQLMAGGRTDTQYF. The chain recombines TRBV6-6 with TRBJ2-3; 9 bases fit TRBD2. After removal of 9 bases from V and 3 bases from J, the junction contained 13 bases not matched to a gene. This CDR3 contains 16 residues. Germline V gene lookup returns CDR1 MNHNY and CDR2 SVGAGI (reference sequence).